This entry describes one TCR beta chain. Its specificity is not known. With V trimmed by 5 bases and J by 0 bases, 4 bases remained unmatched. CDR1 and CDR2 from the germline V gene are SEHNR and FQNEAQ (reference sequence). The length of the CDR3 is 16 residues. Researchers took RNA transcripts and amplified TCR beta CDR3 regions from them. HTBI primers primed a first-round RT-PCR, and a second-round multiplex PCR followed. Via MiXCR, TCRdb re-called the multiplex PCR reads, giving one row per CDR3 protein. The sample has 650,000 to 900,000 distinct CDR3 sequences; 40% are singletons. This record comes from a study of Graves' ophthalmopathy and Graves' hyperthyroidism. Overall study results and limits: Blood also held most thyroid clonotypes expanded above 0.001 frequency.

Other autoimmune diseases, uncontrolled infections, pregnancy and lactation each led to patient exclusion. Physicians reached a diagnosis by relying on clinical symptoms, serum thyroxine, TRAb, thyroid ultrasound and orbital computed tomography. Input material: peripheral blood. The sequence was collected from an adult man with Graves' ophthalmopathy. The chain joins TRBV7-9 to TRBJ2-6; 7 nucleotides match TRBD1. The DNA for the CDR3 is TGTGCCAGCAGCCCCAGGGGGTACTCTGGGGCCAACGTCCTGACTTTC. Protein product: CASSPRGYSGANVLTF.